This T cell receptor beta chain was observed in a study of blood T cell repertoires in COVID-19. About the study: Acute and convalescent COVID-19 specimens originated in the United States, Italy and Spain. Sample material is recorded as cDNA or gDNA derived from T cells, B-cell-depleted T cells, or PBMCs.

The J segment lost 1 base and the V segment lost 4 bases, leaving 6 bases of the junction unmatched. This CDR3 comprises 16 residues. Germline V lookup: CDR1 MGHRA, CDR2 YSYEKL. In the authors' methods: Nucleated cell counts were estimated from reference gene primer amplification. Generated by immunoSEQ multiplex PCR, the TCRdb table keeps only in-frame clones and is missing some. Clonal size and the V and J genes are those of that table, whereas D and trimming came from the DNA. The sample lists tens of thousands of clones, about four fifths seen once, with 5.5% to 7% in the top ten. This clonotype originated in a human donor in a cohort sampled during active or convalescent COVID-19. Sequenced sample: peripheral blood. The chain joins TRBV4-1 to TRBJ2-2; TRBD2 matches at 7 bases. Here the CDR3 DNA reads TGCGCCAGCAGCCCCCGAGCGGGAAAGAACACCGGGGAGCTGTTTTTT. This gives the protein CASSPRAGKNTGELFF.